Each of the 30 T cell receptor beta chains below was sequenced from the same sample in a study of neurological immune-mediated disorders. Using its own MiXCR run on the 5' RACE reads, TCRdb lists one record per CDR3 protein. The sample includes some 60,000 distinct CDR3 sequences, about 2.5% seen only once; the top ten take around 3%. The sample taken for sequencing was PBMCs. These receptors were taken from a man in his fifties or sixties with multiple sclerosis.

This clonotype was picked up many times. The rearrangement links TRBV7-2 to TRBJ2-5; 8 positions match TRBD1. The CDR3 contains 11 residues. The junction had 2 bases not matched to a gene; V was cut back by 4 bases and J by 10 bases. Looked up from germline, CDR1 is SGHTA and CDR2 is FQGNSA. The DNA of the CDR3 is TGTGCCAGCAGCTCAGGACAGGGCCAGTACTTC. Amino acid sequence: CASSSGQGQYF.

Many counts were recorded for this clonotype. The chain employs TRBV3-1 and TRBJ2-7; no clear D gene. The CDR3 is 13 residues long. The V end lost 0 bases, the J end lost 1 base, and 4 bases lay between the germline ends. Germline-derived CDR1 and CDR2 are LGHDT and YNNKEL (reference sequence). The CDR3 sequence: CASSQDGSYEQYF. The CDR3 DNA reads as TGTGCCAGCAGCCAAGATGGGTCCTACGAGCAGTACTTC.

The table lists this clonotype with many counts. V usage is TRBV7-2 and J usage is TRBJ2-1; 7 positions agree with TRBD2. CDR3 size: 15 residues. V lost 7 bases to trimming and J lost 5 bases; unmatched junction nucleotides: 11. CDR1 and CDR2 from the germline V gene are SGHTA and FQGNSA. The DNA for the CDR3 is TGTGCCAGCACCAAACGACTAGCATGGGACAATGAGCAGTTCTTC. Its translation: CASTKRLAWDNEQFF.

This clonotype was seen many times. This chain joins TRBV4-3 and TRBJ2-5; TRBD2 matches 9 bases. The trim removed 0 bases at V and 2 bases at J, leaving 7 bases unmatched. Germline V gene data show CDR1 as LGHNA and CDR2 as YSLEER. This CDR3 is 17 amino acids long. The CDR3 DNA follows: TGCGCCAGCAGCCAAGAGGGGAGCGGGGGGCGGCAAGAGACCCAGTACTTC. Its translation: CASSQEGSGGRQETQYF.

This clonotype was recorded many times. The CDR3 DNA follows: TGTGCCAGCAGTGACCCGGGACAGGGGGCCTTGCCGGCCCCTGAAGCTTTCTTT. Translation gives CASSDPGQGALPAPEAFF. This sequence joins TRBV6-4 and TRBJ1-1, with 12 bases identical to TRBD1. The CDR3 sequence is 18 residues long. Germline assignment: CDR1 MRHNA and CDR2 SNTAGT. The V gene end was trimmed by 2 bases and the J gene end by 6 bases; junction bases not matched to a gene: 13.

This clonotype was seen many times. The chain uses TRBV5-1 and TRBJ2-7, with a weak D call TRBD1 (6 bases). The V end was cut by 1 base, the J end by 4 bases, with 12 bases between. CDR3 size: 14 residues. Per germline, CDR1 SGHRS and CDR2 YFSETQ. The CDR3, as DNA: TGCGCCAGCAGCTTGACTCCGGGACAATACGAGCAGTACTTC. It is translated as CASSLTPGQYEQYF.

This clonotype was counted ten times or more. The chain couples TRBV7-9 to TRBJ2-1; D is possibly TRBD1 or TRBD2 (6 bases each). Trimming removed 9 bases from V and 6 bases from J, with 15 bases in between. The CDR3 covers 13 residues. CDR1 is SEHNR and CDR2 is FQNEAQ in the germline V gene (reference sequence). Written as DNA, the CDR3 is TGTGCCAGTCGGAAAGGGGGGCCCAATGAGCAGTTCTTC. Protein product: CASRKGGPNEQFF.

J is TRBJ1-5 and V is TRBV7-2; 8 bases are a match to TRBD1. Germline V gene sequence: CDR1 SGHTA, CDR2 FQGNSA. The CDR3 sequence is 17 residues long. With 1 base clipped from V and 11 bases from J, the junction kept 16 bases outside the gene matches. The CDR3 here is CASSLVPGGLGHKTQHF. As DNA, the CDR3 is TGTGCCAGCAGCTTAGTTCCAGGGGGCCTGGGCCATAAGACCCAGCATTTT. Supplemented by reference TRBV7-2 and TRBJ1-5, the full variable domain reads GAGVSQSPSNKVTEKGKDVELRCDPISGHTALYWYRQSLGQGLEFLIYFQGNSAPDKSGLPSDRFSAERTGGSVSTLTIQRTQQEDSAVYLCASSLVPGGLGHKTQHFGDGTRLSIL.

There are many counts of this clonotype. J is TRBJ2-6 and V is TRBV5-6, with 7 bases lining up with TRBD1. V lost 4 bases, J lost 2 bases, and 6 bases stayed unmatched. Germline lookup yields CDR1 SGHDT and CDR2 YYEEEE. This CDR3 region has 16 residues. The CDR3 loop reads CASSVPGGAGANVLTF. The CDR3 nucleotides are TGTGCCAGCAGCGTGCCAGGGGGAGCTGGGGCCAACGTCCTGACTTTC.

Ten or more counts support this clonotype. V is TRBV12-3 or TRBV12-4 and J is TRBJ2-3, with D tentatively TRBD2 (6 bases). The CDR3 has 13 residues. V lost 10 bases and J lost 1, with 12 bases in between. CDR3 in DNA: TGTGCCACCCGCCCGGGGGGCACAGATACGCAGTATTTT. This sequence encodes CATRPGGTDTQYF.

This clonotype was observed at least ten times. The chain has TRBV12-3 or TRBV12-4 and TRBJ1-4; D remains unclear. CDR3 size: 14 residues. Trimming left V 6 bases short and J 8 bases short, with 16 bases between. The CDR3 is CASSPGLRREKLFF. CDR3 coding DNA: TGTGCCAGCAGCCCCGGACTCAGGAGGGAAAAACTGTTTTTT.

This clonotype was seen at least ten times. The rearrangement joins TRBV3-1 to TRBJ2-7, with 13 bases fitting TRBD2. After removal of 1 base from V and 7 bases from J, the junction contained 1 base not matched to a gene. Germline-derived CDR1 and CDR2 are LGHDT and YNNKEL (reference sequence). This CDR3 contains 14 residues. CDR3 sequence reads: CASSQAGLAGEQYF. CDR3 coding DNA: TGTGCCAGCAGCCAAGCGGGACTAGCGGGGGAGCAGTACTTC.

At least ten counts were recorded for this clonotype. The J gene is TRBJ2-7, the V gene TRBV7-8; D is possibly TRBD1 or TRBD2 (5 bases each). This CDR3 spans 14 amino acids. Looked up from germline, CDR1 is SGHVS and CDR2 is FQNEAQ. V dropped 3 bases and J dropped 2 bases, with 11 bases sitting between them. CDR3 sequence: CASSFRDGPYEQYF. CDR3 nucleotides: TGTGCCAGCAGCTTCCGGGACGGACCCTACGAGCAGTACTTC.

This clonotype was seen at least ten times. This rearrangement joins TRBV12-3 or TRBV12-4 to TRBJ2-7; D possibly corresponds to TRBD1 (6 bases). Trimming removed 7 bases from V and 2 bases from J, with 9 bases in between. The CDR3 spans 12 residues. The CDR3 region is CASKQGPYEQYF. CDR3 DNA: TGTGCCAGCAAACAGGGACCCTACGAGCAGTACTTC.

This clonotype was counted many times. CDR3 residues: CASSQEFDVENYGYTF. The CDR3 DNA is TGCGCCAGCAGCCAAGAATTCGATGTTGAAAACTATGGCTACACCTTC. The chain links TRBV4-3 to TRBJ1-2, with no clear D. Deletions cut 0 bases from V and 2 bases from J, with 13 bases between. The CDR3 is 16 amino acids. Germline V gene lookup returns CDR1 LGHNA and CDR2 YSLEER.

This clonotype was seen at least ten times. The V and J genes are TRBV12-3 or TRBV12-4 and TRBJ2-3; 10 bases match TRBD2. The CDR3 is made up of 15 amino acids. With 5 bases clipped from V and 6 bases from J, the junction kept 8 bases outside the gene matches. CDR3 loop: CASSLSGGAKDTQYF. CDR3 DNA: TGTGCCAGCAGTCTGAGCGGGGGGGCCAAGGATACGCAGTATTTT.

The J gene is TRBJ2-2, the V gene TRBV5-1; tentative D call: TRBD2 (5 bases). V lost 5 bases to trimming and J lost 0 bases, with 5 bases between them. Germline CDR1 SGHRS, CDR2 YFSETQ. The CDR3 runs 13 residues. This CDR3 reads CASREANTGELFF. In nucleotides, the CDR3 is TGCGCCAGCAGGGAGGCGAACACCGGGGAGCTGTTTTTT.

The table lists this clonotype with many counts. V usage is TRBV27 and J usage is TRBJ1-6; D is undetermined. The V and J ends lost 3 bases and 7 bases respectively, with 13 bases between them. Per germline, CDR1 MNHEY and CDR2 SMNVEV (reference sequence). The CDR3 sequence is 15 residues long. The CDR3 loop is CASSFGGIGNSPLHF. The CDR3 DNA reads TGTGCCAGCAGTTTCGGAGGAATTGGGAATTCACCCCTCCACTTT.

This clonotype was seen repeatedly, ten times or more. The chain combines TRBV5-1 with TRBJ1-4; D uncertain. The CDR3 consists of 11 residues. Trimming removed 2 bases from V and 7 bases from J, with 3 bases in between. From germline, CDR1 is SGHRS and CDR2 YFSETQ. The DNA of the CDR3 is TGCGCCAGCAGCTTAGGTGAAAAACTGTTTTTT. Translation: CASSLGEKLFF.

In this sample, this clonotype turned up many times. The chain links TRBV12-3 or TRBV12-4 to TRBJ2-7, with D hard to call. The V end lost 6 bases, the J end lost 9 bases, and 12 bases lay between the germline ends. The CDR3 loop spans 11 amino acids. The DNA for the CDR3 is TGTGCCAGCAGCGATGTAAGGATGCAGTACTTC. Its protein is CASSDVRMQYF.

This clonotype has at least ten counts. The chain carries TRBV6-5 and TRBJ1-2, with unresolved D. The CDR3 length is 16 residues. The V gene lost 5 bases and the J gene lost 2 bases, with 18 bases spanning the gap. Germline V gene lookup returns CDR1 MNHEY and CDR2 SVGAGI. CDR3 sequence (DNA): TGTGCCAGCAGTAGACTCTTTGGGAGAGGAAACTATGGCTACACCTTC. As protein: CASSRLFGRGNYGYTF.

The table lists this clonotype with many counts. J is TRBJ2-7 and V is TRBV7-2; weak D call: TRBD1 (7 bases). Germline V gene lookup returns CDR1 SGHTA and CDR2 FQGNSA. Trimming cost V 6 bases and J 3 bases, with 15 bases left between them. The CDR3 is 14 residues long. The CDR3 sequence is CASSRQGGFYEQYF. The CDR3 DNA sequence: TGTGCCAGCAGTCGACAGGGAGGCTTCTACGAGCAGTACTTC.

This clonotype was observed at least ten times. The V and J genes are TRBV7-6 and TRBJ2-2; either TRBD1 or TRBD2 may fit D (6 bases each). V lost 0 bases, J lost 6 bases, and 14 bases lay in between. The CDR3 consists of 16 residues. Per the germline V gene, CDR1 is SGHVS and CDR2 is FNYEAQ. CDR3 residues: CASSLAGGPGAGELFF. The DNA for the CDR3 is TGTGCCAGCAGCTTAGCAGGGGGGCCGGGCGCCGGGGAGCTGTTTTTT.

This clonotype was seen ten or more times. The J gene is TRBJ2-5, the V gene TRBV18; D is unresolved. The length of the CDR3 is 13 residues. Germline-derived CDR1 and CDR2 are KGHSH and LQKENI. Trimming removed 1 base at V and 2 bases at J, with 5 bases between. For the CDR3, the DNA is TGTGCCAGCTCACCACAACAACAAGAGACCCAGTACTTC. It codes for CASSPQQQETQYF.

Ten or more counts support this clonotype. The V call is TRBV6-2 or TRBV6-3, the J call TRBJ1-6; D is uncertain. Germline V gene sequence: CDR1 MNHEY, CDR2 SVGEGT. The CDR3 runs 13 residues. Trimming removed 1 base at V and 7 bases at J, with 5 bases between. The CDR3 DNA reads TGTGCCAGCAGTTACTACGACAATTCACCCCTCCACTTT. This translates into CASSYYDNSPLHF.

Concerning this clonotype: A much larger clone sits a single nucleotide away, making a read error possible. The chain employs TRBV14 and TRBJ2-7; D is possibly TRBD1 (6 bases). Germline V gives CDR1 SGHDN, CDR2 FVKESK. Between the trimmed V and J ends, which lost 5 bases and 2 bases, there was a span of 19 bases. The CDR3 runs to 16 residues. In nucleotides, the CDR3 is TGTGCCAGCAGCAACCGGACAGTCTGGAGCACCTACGAGCAGTACTTC. Its protein product is CASSNRTVWSTYEQYF.

The table lists this clonotype with many counts. V usage is TRBV5-1 and J usage is TRBJ1-5; D is unresolved. The CDR3 has 14 amino acids. Germline V CDR1 and CDR2: SGHRS, YFSETQ. The V end lost 0 bases, the J end lost 6 bases, and 10 bases lay between the germline ends. CDR3: CASSLASEGQPQHF. CDR3 DNA sequence: TGCGCCAGCAGCTTGGCCTCAGAGGGTCAGCCCCAGCATTTT.

This clonotype was found many times. The gene calls are TRBV5-6 and TRBJ2-1; D may correspond to TRBD1 or TRBD2 (5 bases each). The CDR3 contains 12 residues. Trimming cost V 4 bases and J 9 bases, with 11 bases left between them. Germline V lookup: CDR1 SGHDT, CDR2 YYEEEE. In nucleotides, the CDR3 is TGTGCCAGCAGCACTCATGGGGGTGAGCAGTTCTTC. Protein product: CASSTHGGEQFF.

This clonotype was seen repeatedly, ten times or more. The chain employs TRBV10-3 and TRBJ2-7; 11 bases fit TRBD1. Germline trimming cut 10 bases from V and 7 bases from J; bases unmatched to any gene: 15. Germline V gene sequence: CDR1 ENHRY, CDR2 SYGVKD. CDR3 size: 15 residues. CDR3 sequence reads: CATEIPAGQGGEQYF. CDR3 sequence (DNA): TGTGCCACCGAAATACCAGCGGGACAGGGGGGGGAGCAGTACTTC.

As concerns this clonotype: A read error may be the cause here, since a much bigger clone is one base away. The chain has TRBV20-1 and TRBJ1-1; D perhaps matches TRBD1 (5 bases). V gave up 7 bases and J gave up 6 bases, with 18 bases separating them. The CDR3 has 13 residues. CDR1 and CDR2 (germline): DFQATT, SNEGSKA (reference sequence). The CDR3 coding sequence is TGCAGTGATAAGAGTTGGGGGTCGGCTGAAGCTTTCTTT. Encoded protein: CSDKSWGSAEAFF.